These 20 T cell receptor beta chains were sequenced from one sample in a study of blood T cells in healthy people across ages. Alongside a J-beta primer mix, a sample-barcoded 5' primer served in a second PCR lasting about 7 to 11 cycles. TCRdb re-analysed the 5' RACE reads in MiXCR, keeping a single row per CDR3 protein. Here the sample spans 1.5 million to 2 million distinct CDR3 sequences, over 25% being singletons. The specimen sequenced was blood. All receptors come from a woman younger than 45 in good health.

The rearrangement links TRBV7-8 to TRBJ1-1; TRBD1 matches 7 bases. V lost 3 bases and J lost 0; bases outside the gene matches: 4. CDR1 is SGHVS and CDR2 is FQNEAQ in the germline V gene. The CDR3 contains 15 residues. In DNA, the CDR3 is TGTGCCAGCAGCTTCTCGACAGGGATGAACACTGAAGCTTTCTTT. It translates to CASSFSTGMNTEAFF.

This rearrangement joins TRBV9 to TRBJ2-3, with D possibly matching TRBD1 (6 bases). CDR3 length: 15 amino acids. Germline V gene data show CDR1 as SGDLS and CDR2 as YYNGEE. V was cut by 3 bases and J by 0 bases, with 11 bases left in between. This CDR3 is CASSDTGISTDTQYF. CDR3 coding DNA: TGTGCCAGCAGCGATACAGGGATTAGCACAGATACGCAGTATTTT.

This clonotype has only a few counts. J is TRBJ1-4 and V is TRBV2; D possibly corresponds to TRBD1 (5 bases). The CDR3 spans 15 residues. CDR1 SNHLY and CDR2 FYNNEI come from the germline V gene. Trimming cost V 6 bases and J 0 bases, with 11 bases left between them. The CDR3 DNA reads TGTGCCAGCAGGGGAAGGGGCACAACTAATGAAAAACTGTTTTTT. Its protein is CASRGRGTTNEKLFF.

The chain carries TRBV7-9 and TRBJ1-1; a possible D gene is TRBD1 (5 bases). The V gene lost 0 bases and the J gene lost 0 bases, with 17 bases spanning the gap. This CDR3 spans 18 amino acids. CDR1 SEHNR and CDR2 FQNEAQ come from the germline V gene (reference sequence). CDR3 sequence: CASSLAAPRGGLNTEAFF. The CDR3 nucleotides read TGTGCCAGCAGCTTAGCGGCCCCAAGGGGAGGGCTGAACACTGAAGCTTTCTTT.

The CDR3 DNA reads TGTGCCAGCAGCGCTTACGGAGACACCATATATTTT. Translating it yields CASSAYGDTIYF. The chain has TRBV9 and TRBJ1-3; D unresolved. V was shortened by 3 bases and J by 8 bases, with 9 bases between the two germline ends. The length of the CDR3 is 12 residues. The germline CDR1 and CDR2 sequences are SGDLS and YYNGEE.

This clonotype came up a few times. The chain joins TRBV28 to TRBJ2-7; D is perhaps TRBD1 (5 bases). CDR3 length: 15 residues. V dropped 2 bases and J dropped 2 bases, with 13 bases sitting between them. Germline CDR1 reads MDHEN; CDR2 reads SYDVKM. CDR3 DNA sequence: TGTGCCAGCAGTTTAGATGGGGCAGGACCCTACGAGCAGTACTTC. It yields the protein CASSLDGAGPYEQYF. Full variable domain (rest looked up from reference TRBV28 and TRBJ2-7): DVKVTQSSRYLVKRTGEKVFLECVQDMDHENMFWYRQDPGLGLRLIYFSYDVKMKEKGDIPEGYSVSREKKERFSLILESASTNQTSMYLCASSLDGAGPYEQYFGPGTRLTVT.

This clonotype has at least ten counts. The chain combines TRBV29-1 with TRBJ2-6, with TRBD2 identical over 9 bases. The length of the CDR3 is 17 residues. Germline assignment: CDR1 SQVTM and CDR2 ANQGSEA. V lost 4 bases and J lost 1; bases outside the gene matches: 8. Written as DNA, the CDR3 is TGCAGCGTTGCCCCCGGGACTAGCAGGTCTGGGGCCAACGTCCTGACTTTC. This encodes CSVAPGTSRSGANVLTF.

The rearrangement joins TRBV11-3 to TRBJ2-3, with 7 nucleotides matching TRBD2. V was pared by 8 bases and J by 6 bases, with 11 bases of the junction left unmatched. The CDR3 loop spans 14 amino acids. Germline loops: CDR1 SGHNT, CDR2 YENEEA. As DNA, the CDR3 is TGTGCCAGCTCCGGGGGGAGCCTGGCGGATACGCAGTATTTT. Protein product: CASSGGSLADTQYF.

This clonotype was observed at least ten times. The chain links TRBV2 to TRBJ2-7; 8 bases are a match to TRBD1. CDR1 is SNHLY, CDR2 FYNNEI, per germline. V was pared by 8 bases and J by 4 bases, with 1 base of the junction left unmatched. The CDR3 loop spans 11 amino acids. CDR3 residues: CASQGAYEQYF. The CDR3 bases are TGTGCCAGCCAGGGGGCTTACGAGCAGTACTTC.

The CDR3 region has the DNA TGCGGCGGGGGAAGAGGACAGGGAGCCTACGAGCAGTACTTC. It translates to CGGGRGQGAYEQYF. The chain uses TRBV29-1 and TRBJ2-7; D may be TRBD1 (8 bases). The germline gives CDR1 SQVTM, CDR2 ANQGSEA. The CDR3 runs 14 residues.

The V and J genes are TRBV10-3 and TRBJ2-1; 10 bases map to TRBD2. V shed 7 bases and J 1 base; nucleotides not matched to a gene: 16. The CDR3 has 19 residues. Germline CDR1 ENHRY, CDR2 SYGVKD. The DNA of the CDR3 is TGTGCCATCATCCTTAGCGGGGGGCCCACCCAAGCATCCTACAATGAGCAGTTCTTC. This sequence encodes CAIILSGGPTQASYNEQFF.

CDR3 DNA: TGTGCCAGCAGCCCGACAGACCTAAAACTGTTTTTT. Its translation is CASSPTDLKLFF. The chain links TRBV7-9 to TRBJ1-4, with a weak D call TRBD1 (5 bases). CDR1 and CDR2 from the germline V gene are SEHNR and FQNEAQ (reference sequence). The CDR3 is made up of 12 amino acids. V was trimmed by 5 bases and J by 10 bases, leaving 11 bases between them.

The chain combines TRBV7-9 with TRBJ1-3; D ambiguous. V was clipped by 7 bases and J by 3 bases, with 13 bases between them. This CDR3 is 14 amino acids long. Per the germline V gene, CDR1 is SEHNR and CDR2 is FQNEAQ (reference sequence). The DNA for the CDR3 is TGTGCCAGCATCAAGGGTTTGGTTGGAAACACCATATATTTT. Protein sequence: CASIKGLVGNTIYF.

The V and J genes are TRBV12-3 or TRBV12-4 and TRBJ1-4, with D possibly matching TRBD1 (6 bases). CDR3 size: 16 residues. V lost 5 bases and J 3 bases, leaving 16 bases between the germline ends. The CDR3 nucleotides are TGTGCCAGCAGTGCTACCACAGGGTCGGCTAATGAAAAACTGTTTTTT. Protein: CASSATTGSANEKLFF.

This clonotype was picked up a small number of times. The rearrangement joins TRBV5-1 to TRBJ2-1; TRBD2 might be the D (5 bases). CDR1 is SGHRS and CDR2 is YFSETQ in the germline V gene. This CDR3 spans 14 amino acids. V was trimmed by 3 bases and J by 5 bases, leaving 12 bases between them. The CDR3 DNA is TGCGCCAGCAGCTGGTTTGTGGGAGACAATGAGCAGTTCTTC. Translation gives CASSWFVGDNEQFF.

The chain carries TRBV5-5 and TRBJ1-4; TRBD1 is a possible D gene (6 bases). The CDR3 extends over 16 amino acids. Germline V CDR1 and CDR2: SGHKS, YYEKEE (reference sequence). Trimming took off 4 bases at V and 5 bases at J, with 18 bases between the two ends. CDR3 DNA sequence: TGTGCCAGCAGCCCCCAACCCCCGGGGGCAAATGAAAAACTGTTTTTT. Its protein is CASSPQPPGANEKLFF.

V usage is TRBV4-1 and J usage is TRBJ1-5, with D possibly being TRBD1 (5 bases). The CDR3 totals 17 residues. V lost 0 bases, J lost 6 bases, and 18 bases lay in between. CDR1 and CDR2 from the germline V gene are MGHRA and YSYEKL. The CDR3 region is CASSQERDPGRGQPQHF. Here the CDR3 DNA reads TGCGCCAGCAGCCAAGAAAGGGACCCAGGCCGAGGTCAGCCCCAGCATTTT.

This clonotype was recorded a few times. CDR3: CSAPKEGNNQPQHF. The CDR3 DNA reads TGCAGTGCTCCAAAGGAGGGAAACAATCAGCCCCAGCATTTT. The chain joins TRBV20-1 to TRBJ1-5, with D hard to call. Germline-derived CDR1 and CDR2 are DFQATT and SNEGSKA (reference sequence). CDR3 length equals 14 residues. Trimming took 5 bases from V and 3 from J, leaving 14 bases between them.

This clonotype was recorded at least ten times. The chain carries TRBV21-1 and TRBJ2-1. TRBV21-1 is a recognized pseudogene. This CDR3 contains 12 residues. The CDR3 loop is CASSVAVNEQFF. The CDR3 DNA reads TGTGCCAGCAGCGTGGCAGTCAATGAGCAGTTCTTC.

This chain connects TRBV28 to TRBJ1-6; D is possibly TRBD1 (6 bases). Per the germline V gene, CDR1 is MDHEN and CDR2 is SYDVKM. This CDR3 spans 14 amino acids. V was clipped by 8 bases and J by 7 bases, with 15 bases between them. The CDR3 here is CASEDRYRNSPLHF. The DNA for the CDR3 is TGTGCCAGCGAAGACAGGTATCGGAATTCACCCCTCCACTTT.